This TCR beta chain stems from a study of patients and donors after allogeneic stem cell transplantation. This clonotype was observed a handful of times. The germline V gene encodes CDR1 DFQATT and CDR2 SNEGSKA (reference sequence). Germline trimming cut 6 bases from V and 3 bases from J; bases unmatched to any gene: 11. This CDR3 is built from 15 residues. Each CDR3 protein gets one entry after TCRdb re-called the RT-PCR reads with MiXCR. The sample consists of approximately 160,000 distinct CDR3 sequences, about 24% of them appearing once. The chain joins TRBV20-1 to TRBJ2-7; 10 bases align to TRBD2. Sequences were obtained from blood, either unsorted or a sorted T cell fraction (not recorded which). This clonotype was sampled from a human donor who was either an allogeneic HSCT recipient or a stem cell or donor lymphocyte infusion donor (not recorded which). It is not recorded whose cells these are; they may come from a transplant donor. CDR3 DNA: TGCAGTGCCCAAGGCGGGCTAGCGGGAGACTACGAGCAGTACTTC. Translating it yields CSAQGGLAGDYEQYF.